This paragraph covers one T cell receptor beta chain sequence. The antigen is undetermined. The sample comes from a study of T-cell memory formation after mild COVID-19. TCRdb used MiXCR to reprocess the 5' RACE reads, holding one entry per CDR3 protein. The data show 150,000 to 200,000 distinct CDR3 sequences, about a fifth seen once. Regarding the study as a whole: That cross-reactive memory joined was suggested by some responding clones appearing in pre-infection memory. CD4/CD8 balance characterized clones contracting day 15 to 85, and CD4+ skew characterized later expanders.

This CDR3 region has 17 residues. Trimming took off 0 bases at V and 2 bases at J, with 16 bases between the two ends. Looked up from germline, CDR1 is SGDLS and CDR2 is YYNGEE. Input material: PBMCs or a T cell subset sorted from them (not recorded which). This sequence originates from a man between 18 and 35 years old who had mild COVID-19 (a few samples of this study predate the infection). Cell type and time point are not known. This sequence joins TRBV9 and TRBJ2-3; D perhaps matches TRBD1 (6 bases). The CDR3 region is CASSVDYGQRLTDTQYF. The CDR3 nucleotides are TGTGCCAGCAGCGTAGACTACGGACAGAGACTCACAGATACGCAGTATTTT.